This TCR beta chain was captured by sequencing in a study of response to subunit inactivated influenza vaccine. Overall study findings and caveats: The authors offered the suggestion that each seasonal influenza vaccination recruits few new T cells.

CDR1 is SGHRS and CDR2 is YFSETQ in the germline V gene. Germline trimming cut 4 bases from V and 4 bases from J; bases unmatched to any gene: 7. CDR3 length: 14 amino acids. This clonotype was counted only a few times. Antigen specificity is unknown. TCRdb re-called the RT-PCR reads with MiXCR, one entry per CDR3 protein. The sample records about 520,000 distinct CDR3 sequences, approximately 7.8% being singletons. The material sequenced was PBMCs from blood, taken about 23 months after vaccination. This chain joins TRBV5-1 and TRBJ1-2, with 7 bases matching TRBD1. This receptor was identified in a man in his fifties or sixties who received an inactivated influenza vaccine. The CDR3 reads CASSTGQSFYGYTF. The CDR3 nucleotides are TGCGCCAGCAGCACGGGACAGTCATTCTATGGCTACACCTTC. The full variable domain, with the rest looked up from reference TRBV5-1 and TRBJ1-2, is KAGVTQTPRYLIKTRGQQVTLSCSPISGHRSVSWYQQTPGQGLQFLFEYFSETQRNKGNFPGRFSGRQFSNSRSEMNVSTLELGDSALYLCASSTGQSFYGYTFGSGTRLTVV.